A selection of T cell receptor beta chains follows, all from one sample in a study of radiation and T cells in renal cell carcinoma. Repertoires were generated with immunoSEQ multiplex PCR, while TCRdb's copy carries only in-frame clones and drops some. The data contain some 140,000 clones, about 88% of them seen just once; the ten biggest clones take up around 11%. Here the sequenced sample was blood, taken from a patient whose treatment included radiotherapy and nephrectomy. The receptors shown here come from a woman aged 45-60 years with renal cell carcinoma. The CDR3 runs from the conserved cysteine through the conserved F or W. The order of the fields is V gene, D gene, clone size, J gene, CDR3 DNA, CDR3 protein. D genes are given only for firm matches. Rows may omit the clone size; those that give it use once, few, many or a size class.

V: TRBV2
D: -
size: -
J: TRBJ2-7
DNA: TGTGCCAGTCTGGGAGGCTCCTACGAGCAGTACTTC
CDR3: CASLGGSYEQYF

V: TRBV19
D: -
size: -
J: TRBJ1-1
DNA: TGTGCCAGTAGTATTGCCGGGGGCAACACTGAAGCTTTCTTT
CDR3: CASSIAGGNTEAFF

V: TRBV5-1
D: TRBD2
size: -
J: TRBJ2-5
DNA: TGCGCCAGCAAATCTAGCGGGGGACCCCTTGAGACCCAGTACTTC
CDR3: CASKSSGGPLETQYF

V: TRBV5-1
D: TRBD2
size: -
J: TRBJ2-2
DNA: TGCGCCAGCAGCTTACGGACTAGCGGGGGGCTTCCGAACACCGGGGAGCTGTTTTTT
CDR3: CASSLRTSGGLPNTGELFF

V: TRBV9
D: -
size: -
J: TRBJ1-5
DNA: TGTGCCAGCAGCTTTGGAGGGGATCAACCCCAGCATTTT
CDR3: CASSFGGDQPQHF

V: TRBV11-3
D: -
size: -
J: TRBJ2-1
DNA: TGTGCCAGCAGCAAAGGACTTAACAATGAGCAGTTCTTC
CDR3: CASSKGLNNEQFF

V: TRBV7-9
D: -
size: -
J: TRBJ2-3
DNA: TGTGCCAGCAGCTTAAGGGCGGCACCCACAGATACGCAGTATTTT
CDR3: CASSLRAAPTDTQYF

V: TRBV10-2
D: -
size: -
J: TRBJ1-2
DNA: TGCGCCACCCACAGGGAGGGGAGCTACACCTTC
CDR3: CATHREGSYTF

V: TRBV7-9
D: -
size: once
J: TRBJ1-5
DNA: TGTGCCAGCACCTCCGAAGGGCAGCCCCAGCATTTT
CDR3: CASTSEGQPQHF

V: TRBV9
D: -
size: -
J: TRBJ2-5
DNA: TGTGCCAGCAGCGTAAAGGGAGAGGAGACCCAGTACTTC
CDR3: CASSVKGEETQYF

V: TRBV4-2
D: TRBD1
size: -
J: TRBJ1-2
DNA: TGTGCCAGCAGGGACAGGGAGTCAGCTAACTATGGCTACACCTTC
CDR3: CASRDRESANYGYTF

V: TRBV7-9
D: -
size: -
J: TRBJ1-1
DNA: TGTGCCAGCAGCTTAGAATGGTATACTGAAGCTTTCTTT
CDR3: CASSLEWYTEAFF

V: TRBV9
D: TRBD1
size: -
J: TRBJ2-1
DNA: TGTGCCAGCAGCGTTGACAGGGGGCCCGTTTATGAGCAGTTCTTC
CDR3: CASSVDRGPVYEQFF

V: TRBV4-3
D: TRBD2
size: -
J: TRBJ2-7
DNA: TGCGCCAGCAGCCAAGAGTGGGGACTAGTTTCCTACGAGCAGTACTTC
CDR3: CASSQEWGLVSYEQYF

V: TRBV5-1
D: TRBD1
size: -
J: TRBJ2-7
DNA: TGCGCCAGCAGCTTGTCATCTGGGACAGGGGTCTACGAGCAGTACTTC
CDR3: CASSLSSGTGVYEQYF

V: TRBV16
D: TRBD1
size: -
J: TRBJ1-4
DNA: TGTGCCAGCAGCCAATCTCCAAGCGGACAGGCCTTATCAACTAATGAAAAACTGTTTTTT
CDR3: CASSQSPSGQALSTNEKLFF

V: TRBV19
D: -
size: -
J: TRBJ2-1
DNA: TGTGCCAGTAGTGGGGGGTTACGGGAGCAGTTCTTC
CDR3: CASSGGLREQFF

V: TRBV5-1
D: TRBD2
size: -
J: TRBJ2-2
DNA: TGCGCCAGCAGCTTGGGCGGGGGAAACACCGGGGAGCTGTTTTTT
CDR3: CASSLGGGNTGELFF

V: TRBV2
D: TRBD1
size: -
J: TRBJ2-7
DNA: TGTGCCAGCGATAAGGGACAGCCCTCCTACGAGCAGTACTTC
CDR3: CASDKGQPSYEQYF

V: TRBV4-1
D: -
size: -
J: TRBJ2-7
DNA: TGCGCCAGCAGCCAAGAAGGCGGGCGTTACTACGAGCAGTACTTC
CDR3: CASSQEGGRYYEQYF

V: TRBV5-1
D: -
size: once
J: TRBJ1-1
DNA: TGCGCCAGCAGCTTGGCCGTGTGGGCAGGGGTCAGGAACACTGAAGCTTTCTTT
CDR3: CASSLAVWAGVRNTEAFF

V: TRBV19
D: -
size: -
J: TRBJ1-1
DNA: TGTGCCAGTAGTATCACAACGACTGAAGCTTTCTTT
CDR3: CASSITTTEAFF

V: TRBV7-2
D: TRBD2
size: few
J: TRBJ2-5
DNA: TGTGCCAGCAGCTTAGCTGGGACTAGCGGGCAAGAGACCCAGTACTTC
CDR3: CASSLAGTSGQETQYF

V: TRBV19
D: -
size: -
J: TRBJ1-1
DNA: TGTGCCAGTAGCGTTTGGAACACTGAAGCTTTCTTT
CDR3: CASSVWNTEAFF

V: TRBV5-4
D: TRBD2
size: -
J: TRBJ2-3
DNA: TGTGCCAGCAGCTTGAAGCTAGCGGGGGGGACAGATACGCAGTATTTT
CDR3: CASSLKLAGGTDTQYF

V: TRBV6-1
D: TRBD2
size: -
J: TRBJ2-5
DNA: TGTGCCAGCAGTGAAGTAGCGGGGGGACGTAACCAAGAGACCCAGTACTTC
CDR3: CASSEVAGGRNQETQYF

V: TRBV6-5
D: -
size: -
J: TRBJ2-6
DNA: TGTGCCAGCAGCCCTGGGGTAGCTGGGGCCAACGTCCTGACTTTC
CDR3: CASSPGVAGANVLTF

V: TRBV5-1
D: -
size: -
J: TRBJ2-6
DNA: TGCGCCAGCAGCTTGGAAGGGTCTGCTGGGGCCAACGTCCTGACTTTC
CDR3: CASSLEGSAGANVLTF

V: TRBV29-1
D: TRBD1
size: -
J: TRBJ1-2
DNA: TGCAGCGTTGATTGGGCAGGGGGGGGCTATGGCTACACCTTC
CDR3: CSVDWAGGGYGYTF

V: TRBV11-2
D: -
size: -
J: TRBJ1-4
DNA: TGTGCCAGCAGTCCACAGGGTGGAACTAATGAAAAACTGTTTTTT
CDR3: CASSPQGGTNEKLFF

V: TRBV21-1
D: -
size: -
J: TRBJ2-7
DNA: TGTGCCAGCAGCAACCCATACTACGAGCAGTACTTC
CDR3: CASSNPYYEQYF

V: TRBV6-1
D: TRBD1
size: -
J: TRBJ2-1
DNA: TGTGCCAGCAGTGCCAGACCGGGACAGGGGGGCAATGAGCAGTTCTTC
CDR3: CASSARPGQGGNEQFF

V: TRBV19
D: -
size: -
J: TRBJ1-2
DNA: TGTGCCAGTAGTATTTACGGGTCCCCCTCGGGAGGCTACACCTTC
CDR3: CASSIYGSPSGGYTF

V: TRBV5-1
D: -
size: -
J: TRBJ1-1
DNA: TGCGCCAGCAGCTTGGCACCGCGGGCGGATGAAGCTTTCTTT
CDR3: CASSLAPRADEAFF

V: TRBV6-6
D: TRBD1
size: -
J: TRBJ1-6
DNA: TGTGCCAGCAGTTACTCGGGACAGGGGAACTCACCCCTCCACTTT
CDR3: CASSYSGQGNSPLHF

V: TRBV29-1
D: -
size: -
J: TRBJ1-2
DNA: TGCAGCGTCGCACATGACACAGACTATGGCTACACCTTC
CDR3: CSVAHDTDYGYTF

V: TRBV2
D: -
size: -
J: TRBJ1-1
DNA: TGTGCCAGCAACGGACTTATGAACACTGAAGCTTTCTTT
CDR3: CASNGLMNTEAFF

V: TRBV7-9
D: -
size: once
J: TRBJ1-2
DNA: TGTGCCAGCAGCCCCCCACAGGGAAACTATGGCTACACCTTC
CDR3: CASSPPQGNYGYTF

V: TRBV14
D: -
size: few
J: TRBJ1-4
DNA: TGTGCCAGCAGCCAAGATCATGGGGAAAAACTGTTTTTT
CDR3: CASSQDHGEKLFF

V: TRBV9
D: TRBD2
size: -
J: TRBJ2-3
DNA: TGTGCCAGCAGCGTTAGCGGGGGGCCACCTAGCACAGATACGCAGTATTTT
CDR3: CASSVSGGPPSTDTQYF

V: TRBV6-5
D: TRBD2
size: -
J: TRBJ2-1
DNA: TGTGCCAGCATGAACGAGCGGGGGGGCCAGGAGCAGTTCTTC
CDR3: CASMNERGGQEQFF

V: TRBV7-2
D: -
size: -
J: TRBJ1-2
DNA: TGTGCCAGCAGCTTAGGGAACAGCCCCGGTGGCTACACCTTC
CDR3: CASSLGNSPGGYTF

V: TRBV7-3
D: TRBD1
size: -
J: TRBJ2-7
DNA: TGTGCCAGCAGCCCCGACAGGGACGGTTACGAGCAGTACTTC
CDR3: CASSPDRDGYEQYF

V: TRBV5-1
D: -
size: -
J: TRBJ1-2
DNA: TGCGCCAGCAGCTTCGGGACGGTCCCTGACTATGGCTACACCTTC
CDR3: CASSFGTVPDYGYTF

V: TRBV6-5
D: TRBD1
size: -
J: TRBJ2-7
DNA: TGTGCCAGCAGCCCTGAGGGGGCTTCCTACGAGCAGTACTTC
CDR3: CASSPEGASYEQYF

V: TRBV6-4
D: -
size: -
J: TRBJ1-2
DNA: TGTGCCAGCAGTGAAGACGGAGGATATGGCTACACCTTC
CDR3: CASSEDGGYGYTF

V: TRBV6-1
D: TRBD2
size: -
J: TRBJ2-7
DNA: TGTGCCAGCAGAAGGGAGGGAGTAAGTCGGTACGAGCAGTACTTC
CDR3: CASRREGVSRYEQYF

V: TRBV4-2
D: -
size: -
J: TRBJ2-5
DNA: TGTGCCAGCAGCCAAGACTGGGCCCGGGAGACCCAGTACTTC
CDR3: CASSQDWARETQYF